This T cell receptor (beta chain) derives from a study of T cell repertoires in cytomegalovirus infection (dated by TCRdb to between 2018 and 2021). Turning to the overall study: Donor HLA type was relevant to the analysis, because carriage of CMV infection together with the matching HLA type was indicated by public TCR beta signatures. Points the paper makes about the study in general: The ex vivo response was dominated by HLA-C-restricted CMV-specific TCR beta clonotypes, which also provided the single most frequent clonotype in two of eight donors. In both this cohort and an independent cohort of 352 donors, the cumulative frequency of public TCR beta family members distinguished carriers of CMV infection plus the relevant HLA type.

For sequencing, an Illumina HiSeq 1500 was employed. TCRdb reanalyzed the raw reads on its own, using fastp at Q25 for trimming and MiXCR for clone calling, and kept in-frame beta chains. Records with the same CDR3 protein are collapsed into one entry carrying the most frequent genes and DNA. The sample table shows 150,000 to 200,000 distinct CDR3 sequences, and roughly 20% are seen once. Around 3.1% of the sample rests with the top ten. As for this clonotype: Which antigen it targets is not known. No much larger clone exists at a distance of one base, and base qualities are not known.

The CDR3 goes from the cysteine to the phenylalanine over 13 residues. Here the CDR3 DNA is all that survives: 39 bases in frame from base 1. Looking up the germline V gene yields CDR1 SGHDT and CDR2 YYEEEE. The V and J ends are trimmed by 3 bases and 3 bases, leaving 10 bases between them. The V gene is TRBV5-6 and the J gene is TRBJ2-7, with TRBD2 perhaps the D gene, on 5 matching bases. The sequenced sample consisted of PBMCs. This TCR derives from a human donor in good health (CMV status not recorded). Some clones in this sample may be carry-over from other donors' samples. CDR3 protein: CASSSGSIYEQYF. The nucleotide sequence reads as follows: TGTGCCAGCAGCTCGGGAAGCATCTACGAGCAGTACTTC.